This T cell receptor beta chain originates from a study of identical twins' blood T cells. The overall study: Around 50 million reads covered roughly 6 alpha-chain and roughly 6 beta-chain libraries.

With respect to this clonotype: What it binds is not known.

MiXCR, applied by TCRdb to the 5' RACE reads, yields one record per CDR3 protein. The repertoire includes around 380,000 distinct CDR3 sequences, about 28% of them detected once, and roughly 5.5% sits in the top ten. General study results and limits: Abundant TCRbeta CDR3s overlapped more between twins than with unrelated donors.

The clonotype comes from a woman between 18 and 55 years old in good health. Sample: PBMCs.

CDR3 bases: TGTGCCAGCAGTGGGATCAGGGGTCAGCCCCAGCATTTT. Translated, it gives CASSGIRGQPQHF. This chain links TRBV27 with TRBJ1-5, with D maybe TRBD1 (6 bases). V was clipped by 5 bases and J by 6 bases, with 11 bases between them. The length of the CDR3 is 13 residues. Germline assignment: CDR1 MNHEY and CDR2 SMNVEV (reference sequence).